This TCR beta chain was found in a study of CD8 T cells in ankylosing spondylitis. General study results and limits: Disease-linked clones bore a CD8+ phenotype, appearing relatively rarely in peripheral blood. Reportedly, matched ankylosing spondylitis synovial fluid was significantly enriched for disease-linked clones.

TCRdb ran MiXCR on the 5' RACE reads and lists one entry per CDR3 protein. The data hold 340,000 or so distinct CDR3 sequences, with roughly 15% observed a single time. Trimming took off 4 bases at V and 5 bases at J, with 11 bases between the two ends. The germline V gene encodes CDR1 LGHDT and CDR2 YNNKEL (reference sequence). The CDR3 covers 13 residues. Remarks on this clonotype: Its specificity is unknown.

Sequencing was carried out using blood, either unsorted or a sorted T cell fraction (not recorded which). The receptor comes from a male donor with ankylosing spondylitis or in good health (not recorded which). This chain connects TRBV3-1 to TRBJ1-1; unclear D gene. CDR3 sequence (DNA): TGTGCCAGCAGCCTTGGACGAAAAACTGAAGCTTTCTTT. Encoded protein: CASSLGRKTEAFF.